The sequence of this T cell receptor beta chain was determined in a study of metastatic and nonmetastatic thyroid tumors. This clone was found many times. TCRdb re-called the PCR reads with MiXCR. Found here are about 17,000 clones, roughly 24% of them singletons; the top ten hold roughly 23%. Thyroid surgery was performed in patients who had received no treatment beforehand. The ends lost 3 bases at V and 3 bases at J; junction bases unmatched: 1. The CDR3 totals 14 residues. The germline CDR1 and CDR2 sequences are SEHNR and FQNEAQ (reference sequence). The J gene is TRBJ1-3, the V gene TRBV7-9; 8 positions match TRBD1. The sequenced sample consisted of tumor tissue. The clonotype comes from a female donor with papillary thyroid cancer or a benign thyroid nodule (not recorded which). Some clones in this sample may be carry-over from other donors' samples. The DNA of the CDR3 is TGTGCCAGCAGCTTTGACAGGGGTGGAAACACCATATATTTT. This gives the protein CASSFDRGGNTIYF.